The following is a T cell receptor (beta chain) sequence with its context. The CDR3 spans 13 residues. The germline V gene has CDR1 SGHRS and CDR2 YFSETQ. The germline V and J ends were trimmed by 6 bases and 6 bases, with 13 bases remaining between them. The record originates from a study of blood T cell repertoires in COVID-19. Per the study methods: From reference gene primer amplification, estimates of nucleated cell counts were derived. TCRdb's table, derived via immunoSEQ multiplex PCR, lists solely in-frame clones and lacks some. That table furnishes V, J and clone size, whereas the DNA furnished D and trimming. This table holds some 200,000 clones, roughly 89% found once.

The gene calls are TRBV5-1 and TRBJ1-5; no firm D call. Sequenced: peripheral blood. The TCR sequence derives from a woman between 65 and 79 years old with COVID-19, enrolled during active disease. The CDR3 here is CASTPLPGQPQHF. The CDR3 region has the DNA TGCGCCAGCACCCCACTGCCAGGTCAGCCCCAGCATTTT.